Listed below are T cell receptor beta chains from one sample, sequenced in a study of lymphopenia after photon versus proton radiotherapy. Sequenced by immunoSEQ multiplex PCR; TCRdb stores in-frame clones only, minus some. The sample contains 53,000 or so clones, around four fifths of which appear only once. The sample consisted of peripheral blood, taken from a patient treated with photon-based radiotherapy. The receptors here all came from a man over 45 with gastric cancer. Both conserved end residues are part of each CDR3. D genes are given only for firm matches. Some rows mark clone size as missing; the rest say once, few, many or name a class of expanded clone.

abundance	j_gene	v_gene	d_gene	CDR3nt	CDR3aa
NA	TRBJ2-7	TRBV28	TRBD2	TGTGCCAGCAGTTTGGAGCGGGAGAGCTCCTACGAGCAGTACTTC	CASSLERESSYEQYF
NA	TRBJ1-1	TRBV21-1	NA	TGTGCCAGCACCAATGGGAGGGGCGACAATTACACTGAAGCTTTCTTT	CASTNGRGDNYTEAFF
NA	TRBJ1-3	TRBV27	TRBD1	TGTGCCAGCAGTTTCAGGGGGGGAGCTGGAAACACCATATATTTT	CASSFRGGAGNTIYF
once	TRBJ2-7	TRBV18	TRBD2	TGTGCCAGCTCACCAGTGACTAGCGGTAGCTCCTACGAGCAGTACTTC	CASSPVTSGSSYEQYF
NA	TRBJ1-2	TRBV14	NA	TGTGCCAGCAGCCCAGACACAGGGTTTGGCTACACCTTC	CASSPDTGFGYTF
NA	TRBJ2-1	TRBV19	TRBD1	TGTGCCAGTAGTAAGGACAGGGATAATGAGCAGTTCTTC	CASSKDRDNEQFF
NA	TRBJ2-7	TRBV7-2	NA	TGTGCCAGCAGCTTACCACCCCGATATGAGCAGTACTTC	CASSLPPRYEQYF
NA	TRBJ2-1	TRBV5-1	NA	TGCGCCAGCAGCTTGGCCGGGACCCACAATGAGCAGTTCTTC	CASSLAGTHNEQFF
NA	TRBJ2-2	TRBV19	TRBD1	TGTGCCAGTAGTCTACGACAGGGCAGTGGCGGGGAGCTGTTTTTT	CASSLRQGSGGELFF
NA	TRBJ2-7	TRBV2	TRBD1	TGTGCCAGCAGTGAAGTGGGACAGGCGTCCTACGAGCAGTACTTC	CASSEVGQASYEQYF
NA	TRBJ2-1	TRBV30	TRBD2	TGTGCCTGGAGTGTACTGAAAATGGGCGGGAGGTCGGACAATGAGCAGTTCTTC	CAWSVLKMGGRSDNEQFF
NA	TRBJ2-5	TRBV6-5	NA	TGTGCCAGCAGTAAGCCGGGGGCAGAGACCCAGTACTTC	CASSKPGAETQYF
NA	TRBJ1-1	TRBV25-1	NA	TGTGCCACTGATTTCGGGAACACTGAAGCTTTCTTT	CATDFGNTEAFF
NA	TRBJ2-7	TRBV6-1	NA	TGTGCCAGCACCCCAGGTTACTACGAGCAGTACTTC	CASTPGYYEQYF
NA	TRBJ1-2	TRBV2	TRBD1	TGTGCCAGCAGTGAAGCGGGTTACAGGGGGGGAGACGGCTACACCTTC	CASSEAGYRGGDGYTF
NA	TRBJ1-5	TRBV19	TRBD1	TGTGCCAGTAGCGCGACAGGGGGGGGGAGCAATCAGCCCCAGCATTTT	CASSATGGGSNQPQHF
NA	TRBJ2-5	TRBV7-2	TRBD2	TGTGCCAGCAGCCGGAAAATAGCGGGAGGGCCGAGGGAGACCCAGTACTTC	CASSRKIAGGPRETQYF
NA	TRBJ1-1	TRBV29-1	TRBD1	TGCAGCGGGGGACAGGAGAACACTGAAGCTTTCTTT	CSGGQENTEAFF
once	TRBJ2-6	TRBV5-1	TRBD2	TGCGCCAGCAACCGACTAGCGGGCCTCTCTGGGGCCAACGTCCTGACTTTC	CASNRLAGLSGANVLTF
NA	TRBJ2-2	TRBV7-9	NA	TGTGCCAGCAGCTTAGCGGGAGGAAGAACCGGGGAGCTGTTTTTT	CASSLAGGRTGELFF
NA	TRBJ2-3	TRBV7-3	NA	TGTGCCAGCAGCTTTGGGGGGACAGATACGCAGTATTTT	CASSFGGTDTQYF
NA	TRBJ2-7	TRBV9	NA	TGTGCCAGCAGCCCCGTGGGCTCCTACGAGCAGTACTTC	CASSPVGSYEQYF
NA	TRBJ1-5	TRBV27	TRBD1	TGTGCCAGCAGACGCCCACAGGGGGCACGGCAGCCCCAGCATTTT	CASRRPQGARQPQHF
NA	TRBJ2-7	TRBV29-1	NA	TGCAGCGTTGACACCAAAGACAGCTCTATATCCTTC	CSVDTKDSSISF
once	TRBJ2-7	TRBV10-2	TRBD2	TGCGCCAGCATCAAAGGACTAGCGGGAGGGGTAAACGAGCAGTACTTC	CASIKGLAGGVNEQYF
NA	TRBJ1-2	TRBV5-1	TRBD1	TGCGCCAGCAGCCTAGGGACAGGGACTGGCTACACCTTC	CASSLGTGTGYTF
NA	TRBJ1-2	TRBV7-7	TRBD1	TGTGCCAGCAGCTCAAGGACAGGGAGGATCGGCTATGGCTACACCTTC	CASSSRTGRIGYGYTF
NA	TRBJ2-1	TRBV4-3	TRBD2	TGCGCCAGCAGCCAAGATCTTAGCAAGGGACTAGCGGGAGGAGCTGACAATGAGCAGTTCTTC	CASSQDLSKGLAGGADNEQFF
NA	TRBJ1-1	TRBV7-2	NA	TGTGCCAGCAGCTTAAAGGGTTGGGACATCCAGGCAAGGACTGAAGCTTTCTTT	CASSLKGWDIQARTEAFF
NA	TRBJ2-3	TRBV9	NA	TGTGCCAGCAGCGCGACCTCCATCCCTCCAGATACGCAGTATTTT	CASSATSIPPDTQYF
NA	TRBJ1-1	TRBV5-1	TRBD1	TGCGCCAGCAGCTTGTACAGGGGCAACACTGAAGCTTTCTTT	CASSLYRGNTEAFF
NA	TRBJ2-3	TRBV6-5	NA	TGTGCCAGCAGACGCACTTGGACAGATACGCAGTATTTT	CASRRTWTDTQYF
NA	TRBJ2-5	TRBV5-1	NA	TGCGCCAGCAGCTTGGGCGGACCCCAAGAGACCCAGTACTTC	CASSLGGPQETQYF